These 26 T cell receptor beta chains were sequenced from one sample in a study of early T cells in non-severe SARS-CoV-2 infection. Via MiXCR, TCRdb re-called the 5' RACE reads, giving one row per CDR3 protein. The profile shows about 48,000 distinct CDR3 sequences, roughly 5.5% of them singletons. The sample consisted of whole blood. The receptors derive from an adult who was a healthcare worker with PCR-confirmed SARS-CoV-2 infection or an uninfected control (not recorded which).

The chain has TRBV27 and TRBJ2-1, with D perhaps matching TRBD1 (6 bases). The CDR3 is 15 residues long. Trimming shortened V by 6 bases and J by 0 bases, and 12 bases separated the two germline ends. The germline gives CDR1 MNHEY, CDR2 SMNVEV (reference sequence). The CDR3 sequence: CASSPDRISYNEQFF. Here the CDR3 DNA reads TGTGCCAGCAGCCCTGACAGGATCTCCTACAATGAGCAGTTCTTC.

CDR3 coding DNA: TGTGCCAGCAGCCAGGACAGGGCACTGGTGAATGAGCAGTTCTTC. It codes for CASSQDRALVNEQFF. The genes are TRBV6-6 and TRBJ2-1, with 8 bases identical to TRBD1. There are 15 residues in the CDR3. Germline CDR1 is MNHNY and CDR2 is SVGAGI (reference sequence). V trimming: 6 bases; J trimming: 7 bases; junction bases outside the gene matches: 11.

This clonotype showed up just a few times. The V call is TRBV9, the J call TRBJ2-2; TRBD2 matches 8 bases. Germline V gives CDR1 SGDLS, CDR2 YYNGEE. V lost 4 bases and J lost 2; bases outside the gene matches: 7. The CDR3 has 16 residues. CDR3 nucleotide sequence: TGTGCCAGCAGCCCCGGGGGGGGTCGCAACACCGGGGAGCTGTTTTTT. It encodes CASSPGGGRNTGELFF.

This rearrangement joins TRBV6-5 to TRBJ1-1; 9 bases agree with TRBD1. The CDR3 has 14 amino acids. The trim removed 5 bases at V and 3 bases at J, leaving 4 bases unmatched. Germline CDR1 is MNHEY and CDR2 is SVGAGI. The CDR3 protein is CASSVDRGDTEAFF. DNA of the CDR3: TGTGCCAGCAGTGTCGACAGGGGGGACACTGAAGCTTTCTTT.

This clonotype appeared many times. V is TRBV14 and J is TRBJ2-3; D gene ambiguous. CDR1 and CDR2 (germline): SGHDN, FVKESK. Trimming left V 1 base short and J 2 bases short, with 7 bases between. The CDR3 contains 14 residues. The chain's CDR3 is CASSQGRHTDTQYF. The DNA of the CDR3 is TGTGCCAGCAGCCAAGGACGGCACACAGATACGCAGTATTTT.

This clonotype was observed many times. V and J are TRBV19 and TRBJ2-7; 9 nucleotides match TRBD1. Germline V lookup: CDR1 LNHDA, CDR2 SQIVND (reference sequence). V lost 6 bases, J lost 2 bases, and 17 bases stayed unmatched. CDR3 length: 18 residues. CDR3 amino acids: CASRGAPGQGPRAYEQYF. DNA of the CDR3: TGTGCCAGTAGAGGGGCTCCGGGACAGGGCCCCCGGGCCTACGAGCAGTACTTC.

This clonotype was seen more than once but under ten times. The J gene is TRBJ2-7, the V gene TRBV7-2; 8 bases are a match to TRBD1. V dropped 4 bases and J dropped 5; count of bases not matched to a gene: 7. CDR1 is SGHTA, CDR2 FQGNSA, per germline. This CDR3 has 14 amino acids. The CDR3 region has the DNA TGTGCCAGCAGCTACAGGACAGGGTGGGACGAGCAGTACTTC. This codes for CASSYRTGWDEQYF. The whole variable domain, remainder taken from reference TRBV7-2 and TRBJ2-7, is GAGVSQSPSNKVTEKGKDVELRCDPISGHTALYWYRQSLGQGLEFLIYFQGNSAPDKSGLPSDRFSAERTGGSVSTLTIQRTQQEDSAVYLCASSYRTGWDEQYFGPGTRLTVT.

This clonotype was detected ten times or more. The rearrangement links TRBV18 to TRBJ1-1, with a weak D call TRBD1 (6 bases). Germline values: CDR1 KGHSH, CDR2 LQKENI. This CDR3 is built from 13 residues. V dropped 6 bases and J dropped 11 bases, with 19 bases sitting between them. CDR3 DNA sequence: TGTGCCAGCTCCCCATATCAACAGGGAAATGCTTTCTTT. This translates into CASSPYQQGNAFF.

This clonotype came up many times. The chain joins TRBV4-3 to TRBJ2-1; D not certain. The length of the CDR3 is 12 residues. Germline-derived CDR1 and CDR2 are LGHNA and YSLEER. V was shortened by 0 bases and J by 7 bases, with 4 bases between the two germline ends. The CDR3 sequence is CASSQDWNEQFF. CDR3 in DNA: TGCGCCAGCAGCCAAGACTGGAATGAGCAGTTCTTC.

This clonotype was seen at least ten times. The chain carries TRBV5-1 and TRBJ2-2; a possible D gene is TRBD2 (6 bases). The CDR3 has 13 amino acids. The V gene lost 4 bases and the J gene lost 6 bases, with 10 bases spanning the gap. Germline assignment: CDR1 SGHRS and CDR2 YFSETQ. CDR3 nucleotides: TGCGCCAGCAGCGGAAGGGAGGCCGGGGAGCTGTTTTTT. It specifies CASSGREAGELFF.

This chain uses TRBV6-2 or TRBV6-3 with TRBJ2-4; no clear D. Looked up from germline, CDR1 is MNHEY and CDR2 is SVGEGT. The CDR3 has 19 residues. V lost 2 bases, J lost 0 bases, and 20 bases lay in between. CDR3 protein: CASSYRNWRKLLAKNIQYF. The CDR3 region has the DNA TGTGCCAGCAGTTACCGGAATTGGCGCAAGCTATTAGCCAAAAACATTCAGTACTTC.

In this sample, this clonotype turned up many times. V is TRBV29-1 and J is TRBJ2-2, with 7 bases aligning to TRBD1. The CDR3 loop spans 13 amino acids. Germline CDR1 reads SQVTM; CDR2 reads ANQGSEA. After removal of 6 bases from V and 4 bases from J, the junction contained 5 bases not matched to a gene. In DNA, the CDR3 is TGCAGCGTGCCGGGACAGCGCACCGGGGAGCTGTTTTTT. Its protein is CSVPGQRTGELFF.

This clonotype was picked up many times. The V call is TRBV20-1, the J call TRBJ1-1, with D unresolved. Germline values: CDR1 DFQATT, CDR2 SNEGSKA (reference sequence). The CDR3 covers 11 residues. The germline V and J ends were trimmed by 3 bases and 1 base, with 3 bases remaining between them. The CDR3 is CSASPNTEAFF. The CDR3 DNA reads as TGCAGTGCTAGCCCGAACACTGAAGCTTTCTTT.

Many counts were recorded for this clonotype. The CDR3 DNA follows: TGTGCCAGCAGTCAACACCGGGACAGGGATCATGAGCAGTTCTTC. Its protein product is CASSQHRDRDHEQFF. This chain links TRBV6-1 with TRBJ2-1; 9 bases are a match to TRBD1. V lost 5 bases and J lost 8; bases outside the gene matches: 10. Per the germline V gene, CDR1 is MNHNS and CDR2 is SASEGT. CDR3 length: 15 amino acids.

This clonotype was seen ten or more times. The rearrangement uses TRBV29-1 and TRBJ2-1, with TRBD1 identical over 10 bases. With 6 bases clipped from V and 7 bases from J, the junction kept 12 bases outside the gene matches. Germline V lookup: CDR1 SQVTM, CDR2 ANQGSEA. This CDR3 comprises 15 residues. Here the CDR3 reads CSVPTVTGGGNEQFF. The DNA for the CDR3 is TGCAGCGTGCCAACGGTGACAGGGGGCGGGAATGAGCAGTTCTTC.

There are many counts of this clonotype. The chain recombines TRBV20-1 with TRBJ1-2, with D tentatively TRBD1 (5 bases). Trimming stripped 3 bases from V and 8 bases from J, with 25 bases between. In germline, CDR1 is DFQATT, CDR2 SNEGSKA (reference sequence). The CDR3 consists of 16 residues. The CDR3 region is CSASVFEGPTARGYTF. The CDR3 DNA follows: TGCAGTGCTAGTGTGTTTGAGGGGCCCACCGCAAGGGGCTACACCTTC.

In this sample, this clonotype turned up many times. The J gene is TRBJ2-2, the V gene TRBV7-9; D call uncertain. CDR1 is SEHNR and CDR2 is FQNEAQ in the germline V gene (reference sequence). The CDR3 covers 15 residues. Trimming took 2 bases from V and 2 from J, leaving 9 bases between them. This CDR3 is CASSLWGFNTGELFF. The CDR3 bases are TGTGCCAGCAGCTTATGGGGATTTAACACCGGGGAGCTGTTTTTT.

This clonotype was detected many times. The V call is TRBV24-1, the J call TRBJ2-1, with TRBD1 as a possible D gene (6 bases). The CDR3 covers 14 residues. Germline assignment: CDR1 KGHDR and CDR2 SFDVKD. Deletions cut 2 bases from V and 6 bases from J, with 10 bases between. CDR3 protein: CATSDWGRGNEQFF. The CDR3 DNA sequence: TGTGCCACCAGTGATTGGGGCAGGGGCAATGAGCAGTTCTTC.

This rearrangement joins TRBV5-1 to TRBJ1-1; tentatively, D is TRBD1 (5 bases). Germline V gene lookup returns CDR1 SGHRS and CDR2 YFSETQ. Trimming shortened V by 0 bases and J by 11 bases, and 11 bases separated the two germline ends. The CDR3 is 12 amino acids. The CDR3 DNA is TGCGCCAGCAGCTTGGAGGGGAACTCGGCTTTCTTT. It yields the protein CASSLEGNSAFF.

The table lists this clonotype with many counts. This chain links TRBV10-3 with TRBJ2-3; 13 bases align to TRBD2. The trim removed 9 bases at V and 6 bases at J, leaving 9 bases unmatched. The CDR3 has 15 amino acids. CDR1 ENHRY and CDR2 SYGVKD come from the germline V gene. In DNA form, the CDR3 reads TGTGCCATTTCGGCCGGGACTAGCGGGACTGATACGCAGTATTTT. It specifies CAISAGTSGTDTQYF.

J is TRBJ1-5 and V is TRBV7-2; D is possibly TRBD1 (5 bases). Trimming pared 0 bases from V and 4 bases from J, leaving 10 bases between. From germline, CDR1 is SGHTA and CDR2 FQGNSA. This CDR3 region has 15 residues. CDR3 sequence reads: CASSLAGTGNQPQHF. CDR3 bases: TGTGCCAGCAGCTTAGCTGGGACGGGAAATCAGCCCCAGCATTTT.

This clonotype came up many times. The chain combines TRBV6-1 with TRBJ1-2, with 7 bases lining up with TRBD1. The junction had 5 bases not matched to a gene; V was cut back by 5 bases and J by 2 bases. The germline gives CDR1 MNHNS, CDR2 SASEGT. The CDR3 is 14 amino acids. The CDR3 DNA follows: TGTGCCAGCAGTACAGGGGTTGGAAACTATGGCTACACCTTC. This translates into CASSTGVGNYGYTF.

This clonotype was seen at least ten times. V gene TRBV7-2 combines with J gene TRBJ2-7; TRBD2 matches 8 bases. This CDR3 spans 17 amino acids. J was trimmed by 2 bases and V by 5 bases; bases with no gene match: 14. In germline, CDR1 is SGHTA, CDR2 FQGNSA. The chain's CDR3 is CASSPVTGLGRAYEQYF. CDR3 coding DNA: TGTGCCAGCAGCCCGGTCACGGGGCTCGGGAGGGCCTACGAGCAGTACTTC.

The table lists this clonotype with many counts. The genes are TRBV4-2 and TRBJ2-1; TRBD2 aligns across 9 bases. Trimming removed 4 bases from V and 7 bases from J; junction bases left unmatched: 5. CDR1 LGHNA and CDR2 YNFKEQ come from the germline V gene. The CDR3 extends over 14 amino acids. CDR3 sequence reads: CASSPGTSGNEQFF. CDR3 nucleotide sequence: TGTGCCAGCAGCCCTGGAACTAGCGGGAATGAGCAGTTCTTC.

This clonotype was recorded at least ten times. The V call is TRBV6-5, the J call TRBJ1-6, with D possibly matching TRBD1 (6 bases). There are 15 residues in the CDR3. With 8 bases removed from V and 7 bases from J, the gap between germline ends came to 18 bases. In germline, CDR1 is MNHEY, CDR2 SVGAGI. The CDR3 region is CASSKGGRMNSPLHF. As DNA, the CDR3 is TGTGCCAGCTCAAAGGGGGGACGTATGAATTCACCCCTCCACTTT.

In this sample, this clonotype turned up many times. DNA for the CDR3: TGTGCCAGCAGTCACGGGGCCCGCAGGGCGTCCTACGAGCAGTACTTC. Its translation: CASSHGARRASYEQYF. The V call is TRBV12-3 or TRBV12-4, the J call TRBJ2-7, with D perhaps TRBD1 or TRBD2 (5 bases each). Deletions cut 5 bases from V and 1 base from J, with 18 bases between. The CDR3 is made up of 16 amino acids.